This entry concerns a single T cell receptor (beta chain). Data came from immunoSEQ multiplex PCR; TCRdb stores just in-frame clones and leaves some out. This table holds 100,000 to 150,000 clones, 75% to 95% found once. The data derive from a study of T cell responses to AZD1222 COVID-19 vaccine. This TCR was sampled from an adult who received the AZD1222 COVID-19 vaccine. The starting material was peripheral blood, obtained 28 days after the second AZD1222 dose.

The CDR3 DNA reads as TGTGCCAGCAGCCAAGACAGGGGGAGAGGTGGCTACACCTTC. It yields the protein CASSQDRGRGGYTF. V is TRBV3-1 (or the pseudogene TRBV3-2) and J is TRBJ1-2, with 7 bases fitting TRBD1. This CDR3 region has 14 residues. Unmatched junction bases numbered 5, after V lost 0 bases and J lost 7 bases. Per the germline V gene, CDR1 is LGHDT and CDR2 is YNNKEL (reference sequence).